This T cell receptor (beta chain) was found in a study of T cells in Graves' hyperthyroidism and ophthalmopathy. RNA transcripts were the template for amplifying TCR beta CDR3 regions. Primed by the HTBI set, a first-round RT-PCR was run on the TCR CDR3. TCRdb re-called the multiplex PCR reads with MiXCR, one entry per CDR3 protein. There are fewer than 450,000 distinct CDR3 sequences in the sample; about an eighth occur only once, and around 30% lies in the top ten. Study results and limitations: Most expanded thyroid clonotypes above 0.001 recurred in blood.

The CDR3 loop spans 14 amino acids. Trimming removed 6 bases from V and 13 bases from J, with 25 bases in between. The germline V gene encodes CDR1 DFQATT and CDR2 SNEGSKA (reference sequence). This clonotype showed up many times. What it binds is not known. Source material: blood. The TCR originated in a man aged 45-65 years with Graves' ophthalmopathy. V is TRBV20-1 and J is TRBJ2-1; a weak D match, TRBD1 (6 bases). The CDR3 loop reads CSALEQGHRALQFF. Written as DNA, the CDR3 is TGCAGTGCCTTAGAGCAGGGACATCGGGCACTTCAGTTCTTC.